This T cell receptor beta chain was observed in a study of cytomegalovirus exposure and HLA in healthy donors. Study-wide results and limits: The study listed 164 cytomegalovirus-associated TCR beta chains.

Comments on this clone: Its target is not known.

Some clones are missing from TCRdb's copy, which holds only in-frame ones; the method was immunoSEQ multiplex PCR. In the table there are around 200,000 clones, 80% to 90% of which are singletons. The sequence came from a woman aged 25 to 39 in good health and CMV-seronegative. Sequencing was done on a sample of PBMCs.

CDR3 DNA: TGCAGCGTCGCTGAGACAGATAGCAATCAGCCCCAGCATTTT. Translating gives CSVAETDSNQPQHF. The chain employs TRBV29-1 and TRBJ1-5, with D maybe TRBD1 (5 bases). Trimming took 6 bases from V and 0 from J, leaving 12 bases between them. The CDR3 length is 14 residues. Germline V gives CDR1 SQVTM, CDR2 ANQGSEA.